The clone carrying this T cell receptor beta chain was observed many times. The antigen is not known. In the authors' methods: Sample TCR counts, which ranged from roughly 23,224 to 750,000, had a median of approximately 95,000. Via MiXCR, TCRdb re-called the RACE reads, giving one row per CDR3 protein. TCRdb, not the original authors, processed these V and J calls. The data show about 96,000 distinct CDR3 sequences, around 9.3% seen once. The time point is: patch test 2, 6 weeks after DPC sensitization. Noted treatment: therapeutic diphenylcyclopropenone sensitization with weekly scalp DPC. Each patch test followed a blood draw. The data stem from a study of human T cells and chemical hapten exposure. Study details: DPC 0.01% went on the upper back by patch test, with reading at 6 days. Regarding the study as a whole: DPC sensitization left the count of TCRs above 1 in 1000 unchanged.

Germline CDR1 and CDR2: LNHNV and YYDKDF (reference sequence). V was clipped by 5 bases and J by 0 bases; unmatched bases: 3. This CDR3 contains 15 residues. The genes are TRBV15 and TRBJ2-3; TRBD2 aligns across 9 bases. This TCR derives from a woman aged 40 to 50 with alopecia areata. Some clones in this sample may be carry-over from other donors' samples. Sequencing was performed on whole blood, taken in connection with sensitization to the hapten diphenylcyclopropenone (DPC). In DNA, the CDR3 is TGTGCCACCAGCGGGGGACTAGCCAGCACAGATACGCAGTATTTT. It specifies CATSGGLASTDTQYF.